The subject of this entry is one TCR beta chain. In the authors' methods: Amplifying reference gene primers gave estimates of nucleated cell counts. Libraries were prepared by immunoSEQ multiplex PCR; TCRdb keeps only in-frame clonotypes and omits some of them. V and J calls and clone size are as listed in that table; D and trimming were resolved from the DNA. Here the sample spans tens of thousands of clones, less than 80% being singletons. This sample stems from a study of blood T cell repertoires in COVID-19. Background on the study: Sites in the United States, Italy and Spain provided acute and convalescent COVID-19 samples. PBMCs, B-cell-depleted T cells, or T cells provided the cDNA or gDNA that made up the material.

V was trimmed by 4 bases and J by 12 bases, leaving 18 bases between them. This CDR3 is built from 13 residues. This chain uses TRBV12-3 or TRBV12-4 with TRBJ1-2; a weak D match, TRBD1 (5 bases). The sequenced material came from peripheral blood. This TCR was sampled from a man between 60 and 75 years old with active or convalescent COVID-19. This CDR3 reads CASSSQEKQVHTF. In DNA, the CDR3 is TGTGCCAGCAGTTCACAGGAGAAGCAGGTCCACACCTTC.